This entry concerns a single T cell receptor beta chain. The antigen remains undetermined. PCR primers comprised 60 Vbeta and 13 Jbeta primers. Measured with immunoSEQ multiplex PCR; TCRdb has only the in-frame clones, and not every one. The sample consists of 150,000 to 200,000 clones, about 80% of them appearing once. Trimming took 1 base from V and 7 from J; bases not matched to a gene: 5. The CDR3 is 15 amino acids. CDR1 is SGHTA, CDR2 FQGNSA, per germline. The data stem from a study of cytomegalovirus exposure and HLA in healthy donors. Across the whole study: In an early release, HLA-typed donors contributed about 80 million unique TCR sequences. Regarding the study as a whole: A later analysis associated about 18,000 TCR beta sequences with HLA alleles at a 0.05 false discovery rate. TCR beta V- and J-gene trimming, according to a later analysis, was linked to a missense DCLRE1C variant. V segments that were indistinguishable, TRBV6-2 and TRBV6-3 among them, were omitted from analysis.

The sequence was collected from a man aged 25 to 40 in good health and CMV-seropositive. Material for sequencing was PBMCs. The chain recombines TRBV7-2 with TRBJ2-1; 9 nucleotides agree with TRBD2. This CDR3 reads CASSLDLAGSNEQFF. CDR3 in DNA: TGTGCCAGCAGCTTAGACCTAGCGGGGTCTAATGAGCAGTTCTTC.